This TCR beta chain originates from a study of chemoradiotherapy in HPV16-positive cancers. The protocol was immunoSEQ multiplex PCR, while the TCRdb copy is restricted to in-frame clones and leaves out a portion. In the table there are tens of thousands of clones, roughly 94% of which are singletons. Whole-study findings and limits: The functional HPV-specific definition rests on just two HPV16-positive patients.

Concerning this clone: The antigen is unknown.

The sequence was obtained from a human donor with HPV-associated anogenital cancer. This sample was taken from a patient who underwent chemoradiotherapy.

CDR3 sequence reads: CASSQGRSSPLHF. The CDR3 DNA reads as TGTGCCAGCTCTCAAGGCAGGTCCTCACCCCTCCACTTT. This rearrangement joins TRBV18 to TRBJ1-6; D is ambiguous. The V end was cut by 6 bases, the J end by 10 bases, with 13 bases between. Germline lookup yields CDR1 KGHSH and CDR2 LQKENI. The CDR3 length is 13 residues.